These 2 T cell receptor beta chains share one sample of origin, sequenced in a study of blood T cells in healthy people across ages. Through a sample-barcoded 5' primer and a J-beta primer mix, a second PCR was run for roughly 6 to 11 cycles. MiXCR, run by TCRdb on the 5' RACE reads, gives a single entry per CDR3 protein. In the table there are 1.4 million to 1.5 million distinct CDR3 sequences, approximately 38% of which are singletons. Sequenced material: blood. The receptors here all came from a woman in her late teens or twenties in good health.

In its sample, this clonotype was seen a few times. One end of the junction does not line up with germline, which may come from a read error. This chain connects TRBV5-1 to TRBJ1-6; a possible D gene is TRBD1 (5 bases). Germline CDR1 and CDR2: SGHRS and YFSETQ. The CDR3 extends over 15 amino acids. CDR3 nucleotide sequence: TGCGCCAACAGCAGGGCCAACCCCTCGGGTTCACCCCTCCACTTT. Its protein product is CANSRANPSGSPLHF.

The chain couples TRBV12-3 or TRBV12-4 to TRBJ1-5; possible D gene TRBD1, 5 bases. Trimming stripped 5 bases from V and 3 bases from J, with 11 bases between. The CDR3 has 14 residues. CDR3 loop: CASSPSRDNQPQHF. In nucleotides, the CDR3 is TGTGCCAGCAGTCCGAGCAGGGACAATCAGCCCCAGCATTTT.